A selection of T cell receptor beta chains follows, all from one sample in a study of T cells in localized non-small cell lung cancer. Measured with immunoSEQ multiplex PCR; TCRdb has only the in-frame clones, and not every one. The table shows under 40,000 clones, with around 80% occurring only once. The sample consisted of peripheral blood, taken before any cancer treatment. The receptors derive from a male donor at least 60 years old with stage III squamous cell lung carcinoma. Each CDR3 is given with its conserved first and last residue. D genes are given only for firm matches. Clone size is stated in some rows and not others, as once, few, many or a class when expanded.

TRBJ2-3	TRBD2	TRBV5-1	NA	TGCGCCAGCAGGCTGACTAGCCCCACAGATACGCAGTATTTT	CASRLTSPTDTQYF
TRBJ2-1	NA	TRBV14	NA	TGTGCCAGCAGCCAAGATAGCTGGTACAATGAGCAGTTCTTC	CASSQDSWYNEQFF
TRBJ1-5	NA	TRBV27	few	TGTGCCAGCTCTGGGGGAACAGACAGGAGAGGACGGCCCCAGCATTTT	CASSGGTDRRGRPQHF
TRBJ2-5	NA	TRBV5-1	NA	TGCGCCAGCAGCTTAGGGGCCCAAGAGACCCAGTACTTC	CASSLGAQETQYF
TRBJ2-1	NA	TRBV27	NA	TGTGCCAGCAGTTTAACTAGGTACAATGAGCAGTTCTTC	CASSLTRYNEQFF
TRBJ1-1	NA	TRBV6-1	NA	TGTGCCAGCAGGACAAGTATGAACACTGAAGCTTTCTTT	CASRTSMNTEAFF
TRBJ2-2	NA	TRBV19	NA	TGTGCCAGTAGTATGACAGGAGGGTTGGGGAACACCGGGGAGCTGTTTTTT	CASSMTGGLGNTGELFF
TRBJ2-7	NA	TRBV18	NA	TGTGCCAGCTCACCAGGACTATTATCCTACGAGCAGTACTTC	CASSPGLLSYEQYF
TRBJ2-3	NA	TRBV5-1	NA	TGCGCCAGCAGCTTGGCCAGGGGGGCGGTCACAGATACGCAGTATTTT	CASSLARGAVTDTQYF
TRBJ1-1	TRBD1	TRBV6-1	few	TGTGCCAGCACCACAGGGGGAGATGGCACTGAAGCTTTCTTT	CASTTGGDGTEAFF
TRBJ2-1	NA	TRBV5-1	NA	TGCGCCAGCTCCCGCGGCAGCAACAATGAGCAGTTCTTC	CASSRGSNNEQFF
TRBJ2-2	NA	TRBV15	NA	TGTGCCACCAGCAGACCAACAGGGCGTAACACCGGGGAGCTGTTTTTT	CATSRPTGRNTGELFF
TRBJ1-2	NA	TRBV7-8	NA	TGTGCCAGCAGCTTATATCAGGGACCATATGGCTACACCTTC	CASSLYQGPYGYTF
TRBJ2-3	NA	TRBV11-1	NA	TGTGCCAGCAGGGAGCGGTTGACTTTTGAAAACACAGATACGCAGTATTTT	CASRERLTFENTDTQYF
TRBJ2-7	NA	TRBV7-7	NA	TGTGCCAGCAGTTCGCTGGGGACGGCCTCTGAGCAGTACTTC	CASSSLGTASEQYF
TRBJ1-5	NA	TRBV10-3	NA	TGTGCCATCAGTGAGTCAGGTCAGCCCCAGCATTTT	CAISESGQPQHF
TRBJ2-7	NA	TRBV5-1	NA	TGCGCCTCGACGCAGGGTGGCAACGAGCAGTACTTC	CASTQGGNEQYF
TRBJ2-2	NA	TRBV2	NA	TGTGCCAGCAGTGAATCCGGGTCTGGGGGGGAGCTGTTTTTT	CASSESGSGGELFF
TRBJ2-7	TRBD1	TRBV2	NA	TGTGCCAGCATCCGAACAGGGGACGAGCAGTACTTC	CASIRTGDEQYF
TRBJ1-5	NA	TRBV7-9	NA	TGTGCCAGCAGCCCTACCGGATGGGACGGTCAGCCCCAGCATTTT	CASSPTGWDGQPQHF
TRBJ1-4	NA	TRBV5-4	NA	TGTGCCAGCAGCCCAGGGACGGTGCCTAATGAAAAACTGTTTTTT	CASSPGTVPNEKLFF
TRBJ2-3	TRBD2	TRBV5-6	NA	TGTGCCAGCAGCTGGGACTACACAGATACGCAGTATTTT	CASSWDYTDTQYF
TRBJ2-7	NA	TRBV18	NA	TGTGCCAGCTCACCACCTCGTGGGCTTGAGCAGTACTTC	CASSPPRGLEQYF
TRBJ2-7	NA	TRBV5-4	NA	TGTGCCAGCAGCTTGGCAGGCACCTACGAGCAGTACTTC	CASSLAGTYEQYF
TRBJ2-1	TRBD1	TRBV6-4	NA	TGTGCCAGCAGTGGGGACAGGGCAAATAATGAGCAGTTCTTC	CASSGDRANNEQFF
TRBJ2-3	NA	TRBV27	NA	TGTGCCAGCAGTTTATTACCAAACCCAGATACGCAGTATTTT	CASSLLPNPDTQYF
TRBJ2-1	TRBD1	TRBV14	NA	TGTGCCAGCAGCCAAGGACAGGGCAATGAGCAGTTCTTC	CASSQGQGNEQFF
TRBJ2-2	NA	TRBV25-1	once	TGTGCCAGCAGTGAATTTGACAACACCGGGGAGCTGTTTTTT	CASSEFDNTGELFF
TRBJ1-2	NA	TRBV14	few	TGTGCCAGCAGTCCATCTGGAAGCTATGGCTACACCTTC	CASSPSGSYGYTF
TRBJ1-1	NA	TRBV9	NA	TGTGCCAGCACCCTCGGCAGGGTGAACACTGAAGCTTTCTTT	CASTLGRVNTEAFF
TRBJ2-7	NA	TRBV6-6	NA	TGTGCCAGCACCCCCATCGGGGGGCCTTCCTACGAGCAGTACTTC	CASTPIGGPSYEQYF
TRBJ2-1	TRBD2	TRBV11-2	once	TGTGCCAGCAGCTTATGGGGACTAGCGGGAGTCGCCCCTCGTAATGAGCAGTTCTTC	CASSLWGLAGVAPRNEQFF
TRBJ1-5	TRBD1	TRBV4-2	few	TGTGCCAGCAGCCAAGGGAGACAGGGGGAGCCCCAGCATTTT	CASSQGRQGEPQHF
TRBJ1-2	NA	TRBV5-4	NA	TGTGCCAGCAGGGGAACTGAGATGAATGGCTACACCTTC	CASRGTEMNGYTF
TRBJ2-3	TRBD2	TRBV19	NA	TGTGCCAGTAGTACTCCCCTCGGGGGGGCCACAGATACGCAGTATTTT	CASSTPLGGATDTQYF
TRBJ2-1	NA	TRBV15	NA	TGTGCCGCTAGCAATTCCCGCCGGACAATGAAGCAGTTCTTC	CAASNSRRTMKQFF
TRBJ2-2	NA	TRBV18	NA	TGTGCCAGCCCACCAGGAGGGTCGAACACCGGGGAGCTGTTTTTT	CASPPGGSNTGELFF
TRBJ1-1	NA	TRBV7-9	NA	TGTGCCAGCAGCTTAGGGGGCACCCTGAACACTGAAGCTTTCTTT	CASSLGGTLNTEAFF
TRBJ1-4	NA	TRBV7-2	NA	TGTGCCAGCAGCTTAGGGCCGGGAGAATATGAAAAACTGTTTTTT	CASSLGPGEYEKLFF
TRBJ2-1	TRBD2	TRBV9	NA	TGTGCCAGCAGCGTAGGACCGGGACTAGCGGGAGTGGGGCACAATGAGCAGTTCTTC	CASSVGPGLAGVGHNEQFF
TRBJ2-3	TRBD2	TRBV10-3	NA	TGTGCCATCAGAAGCGGGGACACAGATACGCAGTATTTT	CAIRSGDTDTQYF
TRBJ2-7	TRBD2	TRBV5-1	NA	TGCGCCAGCAGCCCCTTGGAAGTAGCGGGGGGTTTCTACGAGCAGTACTTC	CASSPLEVAGGFYEQYF
TRBJ1-3	NA	TRBV10-3	NA	TGTGCCATCAGAGACAGCTCTGGAAACACCATATATTTT	CAIRDSSGNTIYF
TRBJ2-1	NA	TRBV30	NA	TGTGCCTGGAGTTCCGGGGGCTCGGGATTCTTC	CAWSSGGSGFF
TRBJ1-2	NA	TRBV30	NA	TGTGCCTGGAGTCCCGGAACGTACTATGGCTACACCTTC	CAWSPGTYYGYTF
TRBJ2-5	NA	TRBV5-5	NA	TGTGCCAGCAGCTTGGAAACAGGCCTCCAAGAGACCCAGTACTTC	CASSLETGLQETQYF
TRBJ1-5	NA	TRBV7-2	NA	TGTGCCAGCAGCTTAGCGGGGGGAAGCAATCAGCCCCAGCATTTT	CASSLAGGSNQPQHF
TRBJ1-4	TRBD1	TRBV28	once	TGTGCCAGCAGTTTGACAGGGGTCGGTGAAAAACTGTTTTTT	CASSLTGVGEKLFF
TRBJ2-1	NA	TRBV7-8	NA	TGTGCCAGCAGCTTAGAAGAGTCCAGGGGTGGAAATGAGCAGTTCTTC	CASSLEESRGGNEQFF
TRBJ2-1	TRBD2	TRBV25-1	NA	TGTGCCAGCAGTGGGGCGACTAGCGGGTGGATAGAGCAGTTCTTC	CASSGATSGWIEQFF
TRBJ1-1	TRBD1	TRBV13	few	TGTGCCAGCAGCCCCGGACAGGCGAACACTGAAGCTTTCTTT	CASSPGQANTEAFF
TRBJ2-7	NA	TRBV7-9	NA	TGTGCCAGCAGCCGAGGGGGTTTGTACGAGCAGTACTTC	CASSRGGLYEQYF
TRBJ2-3	NA	TRBV7-2	NA	TGTGCCAGCAGCTCCCTGGACGCAGATACGCAGTATTTT	CASSSLDADTQYF
TRBJ2-3	TRBD1	TRBV15	NA	TGTGCCACCAGCGCGGACACCGGACAGGGGTTCACAGATACGCAGTATTTT	CATSADTGQGFTDTQYF
TRBJ2-3	TRBD2	TRBV18	once	TGTGCCAGCTCACCAATCGGGAGGCGGGGAGATACGCAGTATTTT	CASSPIGRRGDTQYF
TRBJ2-7	NA	TRBV4-2	NA	TGTGCCAGCAGCCAGGTCCGTCACTACGAGCAGTACTTC	CASSQVRHYEQYF
TRBJ2-3	NA	TRBV5-1	NA	TGCGCCAGCAGCTTGGCTTCCGGGACTCACACAGATACGCAGTATTTT	CASSLASGTHTDTQYF
TRBJ1-5	NA	TRBV15	NA	TGTGCCACCAGCAGAGATAGGGTAAGCAATCAGCCCCAGCATTTT	CATSRDRVSNQPQHF
TRBJ2-7	TRBD1	TRBV30	NA	TGTGCCTGGAGTCAACCGGACAGGAGAACCTACGAGCAGTACTTC	CAWSQPDRRTYEQYF